This T cell receptor beta chain was retrieved from a study of blood T cell repertoires in COVID-19. In the study overall: The United States, Italy and Spain supplied acute and convalescent COVID-19 samples. PBMCs, B-cell-depleted T cells, or T cells provided the cDNA or gDNA that made up the material.

CDR1 SGHTA and CDR2 FQGTGA come from the germline V gene. The CDR3 has 16 amino acids. The J segment lost 4 bases and the V segment lost 5 bases, leaving 7 bases of the junction unmatched. Per the original methods: Cell counts per sample came from amplifying reference gene primers. Profiled with immunoSEQ multiplex PCR; TCRdb holds only in-frame clones, not every one. V, J and clone size were drawn from that table, and D and trimming were deduced from the DNA. The table lists around 55,000 clones, 75% to 95% of them singletons. This sequence was found in a human donor with active COVID-19. The donor label of this sample is uncertain. The chain carries TRBV7-3 and TRBJ2-1, with 11 bases that match TRBD1. Sequenced sample: peripheral blood. Here the CDR3 DNA reads TGTGCCAGCAGCGGAGGACAGGGGGCGATTTACAATGAGCAGTTCTTC. This codes for CASSGGQGAIYNEQFF. The full variable domain, rest sourced from reference TRBV7-3 and TRBJ2-1, is GAGVSQTPSNKVTEKGKYVELRCDPISGHTALYWYRQSLGQGPEFLIYFQGTGAADDSGLPNDRFFAVRPEGSVSTLKIQRTERGDSAVYLCASSGGQGAIYNEQFFGPGTRLTVL.